These T cell receptor beta chains were read from a single sample in a study of human T cells and chemical hapten exposure. One entry per CDR3 protein results from TCRdb running MiXCR on the RACE reads. The sample yields just over 350,000 distinct CDR3 sequences, about 6% seen once. This sample comprised whole blood, obtained in connection with sensitization to the hapten diphenylcyclopropenone (DPC). Source of these receptors: a woman aged 18-29 years with alopecia areata. Some clones in this sample may be carry-over from other donors' samples. Both conserved end residues are part of each CDR3. A D gene is named only where the DNA matches it firmly. Size tells how often a clone was seen (once, few, many) or the class of an expanded clone, and some rows leave it out.

d_call j_call cdr3_length clone_size v_call cdr3_aa cdr3_nt
. TRBJ2-1 16 few TRBV7-9 CASRPPGAGIYNEQFF TGTGCCAGCAGGCCACCCGGGGCGGGGATCTACAATGAGCAGTTCTTC
TRBD1 TRBJ1-1 14 few TRBV7-3 CASSVDRGGTEAFF TGTGCCAGCAGCGTGGACAGGGGCGGGACTGAAGCTTTCTTT
. TRBJ1-4 19 . TRBV12-3/TRBV12-4 CASSKDSFLSGPLNEKLFF TGTGCCAGCAGTAAAGACAGTTTTTTATCGGGCCCTTTGAATGAAAAACTGTTTTTT
. TRBJ1-6 14 . TRBV20-1 CSASLHQENSPLHF TGCAGTGCTAGTCTCCACCAGGAGAATTCACCCCTCCACTTT
. TRBJ2-5 13 . TRBV5-1 CASRKADQETQYF TGCGCCAGCAGGAAAGCGGACCAAGAGACCCAGTACTTC
TRBD1 TRBJ2-6 18 few TRBV4-3 CASSPGTGLISGANVLTF TGCGCCAGCAGCCCCGGGACAGGGCTAATATCTGGGGCCAACGTCCTGACTTTC
. TRBJ1-5 16 many TRBV7-8 CASSPRRAQINQPQHF TGTGCCAGCAGCCCTCGCCGGGCCCAGATAAATCAGCCCCAGCATTTT
TRBD1 TRBJ1-1 15 few TRBV6-5 CASSSRDRADTEAFF TGTGCCAGCAGTTCCCGGGACAGGGCGGACACTGAAGCTTTCTTT
. TRBJ1-2 15 many TRBV20-1 CSGGARGFFNYGYTF TGCAGTGGCGGGGCCAGGGGTTTTTTTAACTATGGCTACACCTTC
. TRBJ2-1 12 few TRBV9 CASSSQQNEQFF TGTGCCAGCAGCTCTCAGCAGAATGAGCAGTTCTTC
TRBD1 TRBJ2-3 15 . TRBV24-1 CATSVQQGLGNTQYF TGTGCCACCAGTGTTCAACAGGGGCTGGGGAATACGCAGTATTTT
. TRBJ1-6 15 few TRBV10-3 CAISEGSPTGSPLHF TGTGCCATCAGTGAGGGGTCTCCGACGGGTTCACCCCTCCACTTT
. TRBJ1-5 12 many TRBV3-1 CASSQGFDPQHF TGTGCCAGCAGCCAAGGGTTCGATCCCCAGCATTTT
TRBD1 TRBJ1-2 14 many TRBV20-1 CSARRGQMKYGYTF TGCAGTGCACGCAGGGGGCAGATGAAATATGGCTACACCTTC
TRBD2 TRBJ2-3 16 . TRBV24-1 CATSDPLAGEADTQYF TGTGCCACCAGTGATCCCCTAGCGGGGGAGGCAGATACGCAGTATTTT
. TRBJ1-6 13 few TRBV5-1 CASSFEDNSPLHF TGCGCCAGCAGCTTCGAGGATAATTCACCCCTCCACTTT
TRBD1 TRBJ1-2 14 few TRBV4-2 CASSPGQFTYGYTF TGTGCCAGCAGTCCGGGACAGTTCACCTATGGCTACACCTTC
. TRBJ1-1 15 many TRBV7-9 CASSLHPGVRAEAFF TGTGCCAGCAGCTTACATCCGGGGGTAAGAGCTGAAGCTTTCTTT
. TRBJ1-6 14 many TRBV5-1 CASRRRPDNSPLHF TGCGCCAGCAGGAGACGACCTGATAATTCACCCCTCCACTTT
TRBD1 TRBJ2-3 14 few TRBV5-1 CASQGDRALDTQYF TGCGCCAGCCAAGGCGACAGGGCGCTAGATACGCAGTATTTT
. TRBJ1-6 14 many TRBV12-3/TRBV12-4 CASSGPGVDSPLHF TGTGCCAGCAGTGGACCAGGGGTAGACTCACCCCTCCACTTT
. TRBJ2-7 15 few TRBV27 CATRVVAALAYEQYF TGTGCCACCAGAGTAGTGGCGGCCCTTGCCTACGAGCAGTACTTC
. TRBJ1-4 16 few TRBV6-2/TRBV6-3 CASSLVSGAGKEKLFF TGTGCCAGCAGTTTGGTATCGGGGGCTGGTAAGGAAAAACTGTTTTTT